This T cell receptor beta chain comes out of a study of cytomegalovirus exposure and HLA in healthy donors. Study as a whole: The roughly 120 validation repertoires, a later analysis reported, used the same platform as the approximately 650 first-cohort repertoires. Whole-study findings and limits: A later analysis found first-cohort TCR clusters tended to co-occur in the 95 to 150 validation repertoires. Despite most TCR sequences being rare, some public TCRs occurred in many donors.

Clones were sequenced by immunoSEQ multiplex PCR, and TCRdb holds only the in-frame ones, with some missing. The table shows about 60,000 clones, with 95% to 96% occurring only once. A word on this clone: Its antigen is unknown.

Per germline, CDR1 MNHNY and CDR2 SVGAGI (reference sequence). This CDR3 region has 15 residues. V lost 7 bases to trimming and J lost 0 bases; unmatched junction nucleotides: 5. The chain employs TRBV6-6 and TRBJ2-1; 8 positions match TRBD2. The sequenced sample was PBMCs. This receptor was identified in a man between 18 and 29 years old in good health and CMV-seronegative. In DNA, the CDR3 is TGTGCCAGCAAGGAACGGGGGGGCTCCTACAATGAGCAGTTCTTC. This encodes CASKERGGSYNEQFF.